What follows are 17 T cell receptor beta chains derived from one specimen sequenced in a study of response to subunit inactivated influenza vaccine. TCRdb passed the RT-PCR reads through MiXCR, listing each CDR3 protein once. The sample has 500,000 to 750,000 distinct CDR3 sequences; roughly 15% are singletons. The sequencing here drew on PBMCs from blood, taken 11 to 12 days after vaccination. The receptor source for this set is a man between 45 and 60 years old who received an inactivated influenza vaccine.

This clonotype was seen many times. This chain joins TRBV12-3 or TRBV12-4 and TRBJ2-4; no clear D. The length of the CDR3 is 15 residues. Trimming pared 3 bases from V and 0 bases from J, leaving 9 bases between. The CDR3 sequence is CASSLDGLAKNIQYF. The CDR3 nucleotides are TGTGCCAGCAGTTTGGACGGTTTAGCCAAAAACATTCAGTACTTC.

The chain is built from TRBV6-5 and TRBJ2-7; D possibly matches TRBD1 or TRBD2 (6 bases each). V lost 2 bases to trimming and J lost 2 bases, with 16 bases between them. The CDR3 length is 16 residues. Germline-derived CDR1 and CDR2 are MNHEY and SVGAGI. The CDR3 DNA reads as TGTGCCAGCAGTTACCGGACAGTCGGGAGCCCCTACGAGCAGTACTTC. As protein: CASSYRTVGSPYEQYF.

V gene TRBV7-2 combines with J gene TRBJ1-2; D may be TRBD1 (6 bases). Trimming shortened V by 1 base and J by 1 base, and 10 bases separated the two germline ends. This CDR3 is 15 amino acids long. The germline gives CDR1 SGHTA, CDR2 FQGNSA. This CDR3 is CASSLVSGDNYGYTF. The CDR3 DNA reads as TGTGCCAGCAGCTTAGTGTCAGGGGATAACTATGGCTACACCTTC.

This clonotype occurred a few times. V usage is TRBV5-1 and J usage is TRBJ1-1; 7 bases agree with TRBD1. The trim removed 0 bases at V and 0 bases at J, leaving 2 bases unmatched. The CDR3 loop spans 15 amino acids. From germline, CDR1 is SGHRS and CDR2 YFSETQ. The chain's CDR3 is CASSLGDRVNTEAFF. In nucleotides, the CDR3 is TGCGCCAGCAGCTTGGGTGACAGGGTGAACACTGAAGCTTTCTTT.

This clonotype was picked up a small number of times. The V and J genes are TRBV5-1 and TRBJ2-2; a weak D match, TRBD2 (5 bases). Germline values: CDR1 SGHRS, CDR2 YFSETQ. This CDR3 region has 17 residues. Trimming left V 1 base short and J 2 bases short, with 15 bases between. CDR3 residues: CASSLSTNSLNTGELFF. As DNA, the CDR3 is TGCGCCAGCAGCTTGTCGACTAACTCGCTTAACACCGGGGAGCTGTTTTTT.

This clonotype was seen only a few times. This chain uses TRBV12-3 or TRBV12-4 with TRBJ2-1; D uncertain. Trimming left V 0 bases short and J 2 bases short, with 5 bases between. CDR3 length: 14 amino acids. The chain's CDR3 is CASSLAITYNEQFF. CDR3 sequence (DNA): TGTGCCAGCAGTTTAGCGATAACCTACAATGAGCAGTTCTTC.

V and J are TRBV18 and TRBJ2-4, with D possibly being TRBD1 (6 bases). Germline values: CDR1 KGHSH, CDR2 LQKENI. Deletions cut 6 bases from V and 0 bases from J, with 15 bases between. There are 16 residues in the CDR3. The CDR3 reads CASSPGQRLAKNIQYF. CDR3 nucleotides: TGTGCCAGCTCGCCAGGACAGCGGCTAGCCAAAAACATTCAGTACTTC.

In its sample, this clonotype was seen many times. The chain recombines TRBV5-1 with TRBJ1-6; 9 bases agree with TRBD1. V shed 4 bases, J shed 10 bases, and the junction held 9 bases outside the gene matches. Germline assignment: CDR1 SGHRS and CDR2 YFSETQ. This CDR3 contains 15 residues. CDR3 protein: CASSLKGQGSSPLHF. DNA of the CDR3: TGCGCCAGCAGCCTAAAGGGACAGGGCAGCTCACCCCTCCACTTT.

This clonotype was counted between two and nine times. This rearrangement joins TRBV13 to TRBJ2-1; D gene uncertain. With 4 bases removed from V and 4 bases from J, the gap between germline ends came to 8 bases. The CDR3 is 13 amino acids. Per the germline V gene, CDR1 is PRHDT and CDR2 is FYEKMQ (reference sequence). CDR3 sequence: CASSSTSYNEQFF. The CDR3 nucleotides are TGTGCCAGCAGCTCCACATCATACAATGAGCAGTTCTTC.

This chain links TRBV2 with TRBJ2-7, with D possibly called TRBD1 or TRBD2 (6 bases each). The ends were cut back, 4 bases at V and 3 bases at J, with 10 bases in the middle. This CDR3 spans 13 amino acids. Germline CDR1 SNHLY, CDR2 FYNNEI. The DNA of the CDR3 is TGTGCCAGCAGTGTGGGGGGCAGCTACGAGCAGTACTTC. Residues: CASSVGGSYEQYF.

CDR3 DNA sequence: TGCAGCGTTGATTCTAGGGGGTACAATGAGCAGTTCTTC. Its protein is CSVDSRGYNEQFF. The rearrangement uses TRBV29-1 and TRBJ2-1, with D perhaps TRBD1 (6 bases). Germline loops: CDR1 SQVTM, CDR2 ANQGSEA. V dropped 3 bases and J dropped 4 bases, with 10 bases sitting between them. The CDR3 length is 13 residues.

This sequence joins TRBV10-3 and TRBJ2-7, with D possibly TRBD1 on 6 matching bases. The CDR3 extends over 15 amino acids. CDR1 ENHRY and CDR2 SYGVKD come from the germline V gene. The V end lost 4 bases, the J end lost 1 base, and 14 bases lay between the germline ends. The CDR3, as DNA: TGTGCCATCAGTGGAACAGGACAGCCTTCCTACGAGCAGTACTTC. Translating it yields CAISGTGQPSYEQYF.

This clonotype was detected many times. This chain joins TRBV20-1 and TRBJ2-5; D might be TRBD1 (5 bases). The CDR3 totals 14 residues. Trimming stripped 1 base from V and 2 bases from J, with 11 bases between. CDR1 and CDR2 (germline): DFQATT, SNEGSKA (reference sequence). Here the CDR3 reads CSARVRGLQETQYF. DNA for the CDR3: TGCAGTGCTAGAGTTAGGGGCCTGCAAGAGACCCAGTACTTC.

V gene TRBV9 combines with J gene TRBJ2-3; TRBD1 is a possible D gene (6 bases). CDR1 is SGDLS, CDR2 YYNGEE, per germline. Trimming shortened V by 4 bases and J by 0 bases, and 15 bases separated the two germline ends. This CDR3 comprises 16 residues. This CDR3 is CASSPRTAHSTDTQYF. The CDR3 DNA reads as TGTGCCAGCAGCCCTCGGACAGCGCATAGCACAGATACGCAGTATTTT.

In DNA form, the CDR3 reads TGTGCCAGCAGCCAAGGGGTAGGGGGCGCGAAACCCCTCCACTTT. This codes for CASSQGVGGAKPLHF. The chain employs TRBV14 and TRBJ1-6; 7 bases align to TRBD1. Germline-derived CDR1 and CDR2 are SGHDN and FVKESK. CDR3 length equals 15 residues. Trimming took 1 base from V and 12 from J; bases not matched to a gene: 9.

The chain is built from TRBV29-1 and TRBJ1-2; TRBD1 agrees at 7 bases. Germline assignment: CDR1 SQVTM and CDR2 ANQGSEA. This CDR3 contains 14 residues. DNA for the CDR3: TGCGGAGCCTATAGTGGAGGGGGCGGGTATGGCTACACCTTC. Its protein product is CGAYSGGGGYGYTF.

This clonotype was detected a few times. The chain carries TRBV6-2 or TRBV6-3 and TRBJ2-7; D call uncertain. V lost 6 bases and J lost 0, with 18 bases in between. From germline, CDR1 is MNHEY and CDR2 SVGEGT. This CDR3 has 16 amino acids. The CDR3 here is CASSSIFGVGSYEQYF. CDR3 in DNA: TGTGCCAGCAGCTCCATTTTTGGAGTGGGCTCCTACGAGCAGTACTTC.